This record looks at one TCR beta chain sequence and its context. Its antigen is currently unknown. This record comes from a study of beta chain features in type 1 diabetes. What was sequenced were expressed TCRB transcripts, since all of the isolated RNA had been reverse transcribed. Measured with immunoSEQ multiplex PCR; TCRdb has only the in-frame clones, and not every one. The table includes hundreds of thousands of clones, 68% detected once. Germline V gene data show CDR1 as MDHEN and CDR2 as SYDVKM. The CDR3 sequence is 15 residues long. With 5 bases clipped from V and 8 bases from J, the junction kept 11 bases outside the gene matches. Study-wide results and caveats: A moderate, significant TCRB CDR3 shortening appeared in type 1 diabetes across four CD4+ subsets. Patients' naive, central memory and Treg TCRB repertoires seemed closer to one another than those of healthy donors.

The specimen was naive CD4+ T cells from blood. The receptor was derived from a man aged 30 to 39 in good health. This chain links TRBV28 with TRBJ2-1, with 8 positions matching TRBD2. The DNA of the CDR3 is TGTGCCAGCAGTCCCTTGGGACGGGAGGGCGATGAGCAGTTCTTC. Protein product: CASSPLGREGDEQFF.